Presented here are 19 T cell receptor beta chains from one specimen sequenced in a study of blood T cell repertoires in COVID-19. Assay used: immunoSEQ multiplex PCR; TCRdb lists only in-frame clones, some missing. The table includes tens of thousands of clones, about 86% detected once. The sequencing sample was made of peripheral blood. These TCRs come from an elderly woman with active or convalescent COVID-19.

The rearrangement uses TRBV27 and TRBJ1-4; D not resolved. V was clipped by 5 bases and J by 6 bases, with 13 bases between them. The germline V gene encodes CDR1 MNHEY and CDR2 SMNVEV (reference sequence). This CDR3 spans 14 amino acids. CDR3 protein: CASSNRPRYEKLFF. The CDR3 nucleotides are TGTGCCAGCAGTAACAGACCCCGTTATGAAAAACTGTTTTTT.

The chain couples TRBV5-1 to TRBJ2-3; 7 bases are shared with TRBD2. The CDR3 contains 15 residues. Trimming cost V 5 bases and J 2 bases; bases outside gene matches: 8. The germline V gene has CDR1 SGHRS and CDR2 YFSETQ. In nucleotides, the CDR3 is TGCGCCAGCAGTTCGGGACTACCAATCACAGATACGCAGTATTTT. Protein product: CASSSGLPITDTQYF. The whole variable domain, remainder taken from reference TRBV5-1 and TRBJ2-3, is KAGVTQTPRYLIKTRGQQVTLSCSPISGHRSVSWYQQTPGQGLQFLFEYFSETQRNKGNFPGRFSGRQFSNSRSEMNVSTLELGDSALYLCASSSGLPITDTQYFGPGTRLTVL.

V usage is TRBV5-4 and J usage is TRBJ2-1, with 8 bases that match TRBD2. This CDR3 comprises 16 residues. Germline values: CDR1 SGHNT, CDR2 YYREEE (reference sequence). The J segment lost 8 bases and the V segment lost 2 bases, leaving 12 bases of the junction unmatched. The CDR3 region has the DNA TGTGCCAGCAGCTTTTATTCGGGAGGGCCGTCCCATGAGCAGTTCTTC. Its protein is CASSFYSGGPSHEQFF.

The V call is TRBV4-2, the J call TRBJ2-2; a weak D match, TRBD2 (5 bases). Germline V gives CDR1 LGHNA, CDR2 YNFKEQ. The CDR3 has 17 residues. Trimming removed 4 bases from V and 4 bases from J, with 19 bases in between. The CDR3 region is CASSLKGAGPGTGELFF. As DNA, the CDR3 is TGTGCCAGCAGCCTTAAAGGTGCGGGCCCGGGCACCGGGGAGCTGTTTTTT.

The chain has TRBV24-1 and TRBJ2-7, with D perhaps matching TRBD1 (6 bases). Germline V gene lookup returns CDR1 KGHDR and CDR2 SFDVKD. CDR3 length equals 11 residues. The germline V and J ends were trimmed by 9 bases and 5 bases, with 10 bases remaining between them. The CDR3 spells CATRQGHEQYF. CDR3 in DNA: TGTGCCACCCGCCAGGGGCACGAGCAGTACTTC.

V usage is TRBV5-1 and J usage is TRBJ2-1; 8 bases are a match to TRBD2. Germline V gives CDR1 SGHRS, CDR2 YFSETQ. The V segment lost 7 bases and the J segment 8 bases; nucleotides outside the gene matches: 11. The CDR3 is 14 residues long. The CDR3 coding sequence is TGCGCCAGCTTCCCGAGCGGGAGTTATGATGAGCAGTTCTTC. It is translated as CASFPSGSYDEQFF.

The V and J genes are TRBV5-4 and TRBJ2-2; D is unresolved. The germline V gene encodes CDR1 SGHNT and CDR2 YYREEE (reference sequence). V was cut by 3 bases and J by 3 bases, with 12 bases left in between. The CDR3 is 15 residues long. The CDR3, as DNA: TGTGCCAGCAGCTCGGCGACTCCCTACACCGGGGAGCTGTTTTTT. Translating gives CASSSATPYTGELFF.

The rearrangement links TRBV5-1 to TRBJ1-6; the match to TRBD1 covers 9 bases. The CDR3 spans 14 residues. CDR1 and CDR2 from the germline V gene are SGHRS and YFSETQ. The trim removed 4 bases at V and 8 bases at J, leaving 4 bases unmatched. CDR3 nucleotide sequence: TGCGCCAGCAGCAGGACAGGGGAGGATTCACCCCTCCACTTT. This gives the protein CASSRTGEDSPLHF.

This rearrangement joins TRBV2 to TRBJ2-3; possibly TRBD2 for D (6 bases). CDR1 and CDR2 (germline): SNHLY, FYNNEI. This CDR3 is built from 14 residues. The V end was cut by 5 bases, the J end by 2 bases, with 11 bases between. The CDR3 spells CASSPAGFTDTQYF. The DNA for the CDR3 is TGTGCCAGCAGTCCCGCGGGGTTCACAGATACGCAGTATTTT. The full variable domain, with the rest looked up from reference TRBV2 and TRBJ2-3, is EPEVTQTPSHQVTQMGQEVILRCVPISNHLYFYWYRQILGQKVEFLVSFYNNEISEKSEIFDDQFSVERPDGSNFTLKIRSTKLEDSAMYFCASSPAGFTDTQYFGPGTRLTVL.

The chain links TRBV2 to TRBJ1-5; D unresolved. The V end lost 1 base, the J end lost 5 bases, and 9 bases lay between the germline ends. The CDR3 contains 14 residues. Germline CDR1 and CDR2: SNHLY and FYNNEI. For the CDR3, the DNA is TGTGCCAGCAGTGAAGGGCGCGCGGATCAGCCCCAGCATTTT. Encoded protein: CASSEGRADQPQHF. The complete variable domain, with remaining parts taken from reference TRBV2 and TRBJ1-5, reads EPEVTQTPSHQVTQMGQEVILRCVPISNHLYFYWYRQILGQKVEFLVSFYNNEISEKSEIFDDQFSVERPDGSNFTLKIRSTKLEDSAMYFCASSEGRADQPQHFGDGTRLSIL.

The chain carries TRBV18 and TRBJ1-1; tentatively, D is TRBD1 (5 bases). CDR1 is KGHSH and CDR2 is LQKENI in the germline V gene. The CDR3 covers 15 residues. Between the trimmed V and J ends, which lost 0 bases and 1 base, there was a span of 9 bases. As DNA, the CDR3 is TGTGCCAGCTCACCACCGTATCAGGGGAACACTGAAGCTTTCTTT. Amino acid sequence: CASSPPYQGNTEAFF.

V is TRBV19 and J is TRBJ2-3; TRBD1 matches 7 bases. Germline CDR1 LNHDA, CDR2 SQIVND (reference sequence). This CDR3 comprises 15 residues. V gave up 2 bases and J gave up 1 base; unmatched junction bases: 3. CDR3 sequence: CASSIITGGTDTQYF. The CDR3 nucleotides are TGTGCCAGTAGTATAATAACAGGGGGCACAGATACGCAGTATTTT.

The J gene is TRBJ2-3, the V gene TRBV14; 12 bases are a match to TRBD2. Losses at the gene ends were 5 bases for V and 4 bases for J; bases not matched to a gene: 10. Germline assignment: CDR1 SGHDN and CDR2 FVKESK. CDR3 size: 17 residues. The DNA of the CDR3 is TGTGCCAGCAGCTCAGTGCCTCGACTAGCGGGAGCAGATACGCAGTATTTT. Translated: CASSSVPRLAGADTQYF.

Only a few counts were recorded for this clone. The CDR3 region has the DNA TGCAGCGTTGAAGATGTAGGGGGCAGCTATGGCTACACCTTC. The encoded protein is CSVEDVGGSYGYTF. The J gene is TRBJ1-2, the V gene TRBV29-1; 7 bases are a match to TRBD1. The ends lost 0 bases at V and 4 bases at J; junction bases unmatched: 5. The CDR3 sequence is 14 residues long. Germline V lookup: CDR1 SQVTM, CDR2 ANQGSEA.

V usage is TRBV11-2 and J usage is TRBJ1-6; 12 bases align to TRBD1. The CDR3 length is 15 residues. V lost 6 bases, J lost 7 bases, and 4 bases stayed unmatched. The germline V gene encodes CDR1 SGHAT and CDR2 FQNNGV. CDR3 coding DNA: TGTGCCAGCAGACTGGGACAGGGGGCCAATTCACCCCTCCACTTT. It is translated as CASRLGQGANSPLHF.

J is TRBJ1-1 and V is TRBV4-3; D ambiguous. The ends were cut back, 0 bases at V and 3 bases at J, with 8 bases in the middle. The CDR3 has 14 residues. Germline V gene sequence: CDR1 LGHNA, CDR2 YSLEER. This chain's CDR3 is CASSQDYRDTEAFF. In nucleotides, the CDR3 is TGCGCCAGCAGCCAAGATTATAGAGACACTGAAGCTTTCTTT.

The chain links TRBV12-3 or TRBV12-4 to TRBJ2-3; the D gene is possibly TRBD2 (7 bases). Trimming took 6 bases from V and 8 from J, leaving 15 bases between them. This CDR3 has 13 amino acids. CDR3 sequence (DNA): TGTGCCAGCAGGGTGGGGGGGCGAGGTACGCAGTATTTT. Protein: CASRVGGRGTQYF.

V usage is TRBV6-5 and J usage is TRBJ2-5; maybe TRBD1 (5 bases). The V end was cut by 6 bases, the J end by 2 bases, with 13 bases between. In germline, CDR1 is MNHEY, CDR2 SVGAGI. The CDR3 contains 14 residues. DNA for the CDR3: TGTGCCAGCAGAAAGACAGTTCAACAAGAGACCCAGTACTTC. This encodes CASRKTVQQETQYF.

The chain employs TRBV15 and TRBJ2-3, with TRBD1 matching over 9 bases. The CDR3 is 16 amino acids. The V gene's germline CDR1 is LNHNV and CDR2 YYDKDF (reference sequence). Losses at the gene ends were 5 bases for V and 4 bases for J; bases not matched to a gene: 10. CDR3 sequence reads: CATSGATGQGSDTQYF. The CDR3 DNA is TGTGCCACCAGCGGGGCCACGGGACAGGGCTCAGATACGCAGTATTTT.